Below, 4 T cell receptor beta chains from the same sample are listed, as sequenced in a study of CD8 T cells in ankylosing spondylitis. Study observations and caveats: Ankylosing spondylitis blood appeared to be characterized by a TCR beta motif of 7 to 9 highly homologous variants.

No antigen is known for these receptors. One entry per CDR3 protein results from TCRdb running MiXCR on the 5' RACE reads. The sample includes around 430,000 distinct CDR3 sequences, approximately 17% of them seen just once. The sequencing input was blood, either unsorted or a sorted T cell fraction (not recorded which). The origin of the receptors is a male donor with ankylosing spondylitis.

The chain combines TRBV20-1 with TRBJ1-1; a possible D gene is TRBD1 (5 bases). The CDR3 extends over 15 amino acids. Looked up from germline, CDR1 is DFQATT and CDR2 is SNEGSKA (reference sequence). The germline V and J ends were trimmed by 0 bases and 4 bases, with 15 bases remaining between them. CDR3: CSARDQGAGTTEAFF. The CDR3 coding sequence is TGCAGTGCTAGAGATCAGGGCGCAGGGACCACTGAAGCTTTCTTT.

This clonotype showed up many times. The V call is TRBV9, the J call TRBJ2-5, with a weak D call TRBD1 (5 bases). V gave up 2 bases and J gave up 2 bases, with 10 bases separating them. CDR1 and CDR2 from the germline V gene are SGDLS and YYNGEE. This CDR3 is 14 amino acids long. CDR3: CASSVHAGQETQYF. In DNA, the CDR3 is TGTGCCAGCAGCGTTCACGCAGGGCAAGAGACCCAGTACTTC.

The V and J genes are TRBV5-6 and TRBJ2-3; a possible D gene is TRBD1 (6 bases). The CDR3 covers 15 residues. Germline assignment: CDR1 SGHDT and CDR2 YYEEEE. V lost 1 base and J lost 5, with 14 bases in between. CDR3: CASSLLRGRGDTQYF. For the CDR3, the DNA is TGTGCCAGCAGCTTGCTCAGGGGAAGGGGAGATACGCAGTATTTT.

This clonotype was observed many times. This chain uses TRBV12-3 or TRBV12-4 with TRBJ2-2; no definite D call. The CDR3 totals 14 residues. Deletions cut 8 bases from V and 3 bases from J, with 13 bases between. The CDR3 spells CASRRVGDTGELFF. The CDR3 DNA sequence: TGTGCCAGCCGCCGGGTAGGCGACACCGGGGAGCTGTTTTTT.